What follows is one T cell receptor (beta chain) and its context. The target antigen is unknown. Here immunoSEQ multiplex PCR was the method, and the copy in TCRdb shows in-frame clones only, minus some. The table has tens of thousands of clones, 85% to 90% seen once. The CDR3 runs to 10 residues. Germline lookup yields CDR1 DFQATT and CDR2 SNEGSKA (reference sequence). The ends were cut back, 3 bases at V and 7 bases at J, with 4 bases in the middle. The sample is drawn from a study of chemoradiotherapy in HPV16-positive cancers. Study-wide results and caveats: HPV-specific T cells were functionally defined from only two HPV16-positive patients. During treatment, candidate HPV-specific clones and E7-related motifs expanded in tumor.

The chain uses TRBV20-1 and TRBJ2-1; D gene ambiguous. The receptor was derived from a human donor with HPV-associated anogenital cancer. The source material was blood, sampled from a patient who underwent chemoradiotherapy. The CDR3 here is CSASQNEQFF. Written as DNA, the CDR3 is TGCAGTGCTAGTCAGAATGAGCAGTTCTTC.